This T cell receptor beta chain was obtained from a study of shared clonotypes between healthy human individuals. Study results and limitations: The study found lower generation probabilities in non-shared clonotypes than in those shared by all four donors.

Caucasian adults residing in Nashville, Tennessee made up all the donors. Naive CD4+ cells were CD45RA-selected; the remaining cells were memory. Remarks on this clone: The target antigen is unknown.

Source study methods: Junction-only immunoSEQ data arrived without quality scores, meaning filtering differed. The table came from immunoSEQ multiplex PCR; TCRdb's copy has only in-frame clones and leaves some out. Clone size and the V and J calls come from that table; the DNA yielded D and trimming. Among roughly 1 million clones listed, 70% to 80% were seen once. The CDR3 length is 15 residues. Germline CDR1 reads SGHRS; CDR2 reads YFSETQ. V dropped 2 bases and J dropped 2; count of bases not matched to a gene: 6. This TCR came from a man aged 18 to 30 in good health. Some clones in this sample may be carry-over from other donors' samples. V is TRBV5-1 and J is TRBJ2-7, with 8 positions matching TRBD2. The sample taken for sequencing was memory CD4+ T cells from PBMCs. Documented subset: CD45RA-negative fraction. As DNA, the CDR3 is TGCGCCAGCAGCTTCGGGACTAGGTTTACCTACGAGCAGTACTTC. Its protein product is CASSFGTRFTYEQYF.